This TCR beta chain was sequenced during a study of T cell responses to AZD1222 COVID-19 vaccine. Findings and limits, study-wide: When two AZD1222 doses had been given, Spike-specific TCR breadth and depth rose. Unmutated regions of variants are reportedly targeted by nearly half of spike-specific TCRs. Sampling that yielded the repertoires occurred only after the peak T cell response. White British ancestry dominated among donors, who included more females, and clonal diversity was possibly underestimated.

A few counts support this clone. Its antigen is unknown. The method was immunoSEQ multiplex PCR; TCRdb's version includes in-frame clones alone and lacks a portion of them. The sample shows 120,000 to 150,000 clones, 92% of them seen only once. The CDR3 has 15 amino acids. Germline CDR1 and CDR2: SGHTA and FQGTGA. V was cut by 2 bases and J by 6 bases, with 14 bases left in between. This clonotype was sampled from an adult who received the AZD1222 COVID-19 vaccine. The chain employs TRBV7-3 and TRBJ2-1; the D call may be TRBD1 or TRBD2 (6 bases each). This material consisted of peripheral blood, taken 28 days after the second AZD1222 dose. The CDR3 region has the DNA TGTGCCAGCAGCTTAGTCGGAGGGGGTCCCAATGAGCAGTTCTTC. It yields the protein CASSLVGGGPNEQFF.